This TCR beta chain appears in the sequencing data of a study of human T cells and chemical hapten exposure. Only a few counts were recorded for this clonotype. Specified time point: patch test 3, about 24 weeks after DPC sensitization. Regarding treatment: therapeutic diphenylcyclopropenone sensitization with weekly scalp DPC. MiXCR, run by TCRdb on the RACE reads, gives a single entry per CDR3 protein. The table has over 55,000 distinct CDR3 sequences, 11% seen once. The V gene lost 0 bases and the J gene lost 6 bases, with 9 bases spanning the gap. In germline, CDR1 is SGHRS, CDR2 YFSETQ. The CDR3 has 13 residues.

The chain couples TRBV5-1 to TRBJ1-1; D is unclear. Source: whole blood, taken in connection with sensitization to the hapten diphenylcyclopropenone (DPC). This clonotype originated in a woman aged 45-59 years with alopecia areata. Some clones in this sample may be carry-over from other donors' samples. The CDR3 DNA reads TGCGCCAGCAGCTTGGATAACGGGTCTGAAGCTTTCTTT. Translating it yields CASSLDNGSEAFF.